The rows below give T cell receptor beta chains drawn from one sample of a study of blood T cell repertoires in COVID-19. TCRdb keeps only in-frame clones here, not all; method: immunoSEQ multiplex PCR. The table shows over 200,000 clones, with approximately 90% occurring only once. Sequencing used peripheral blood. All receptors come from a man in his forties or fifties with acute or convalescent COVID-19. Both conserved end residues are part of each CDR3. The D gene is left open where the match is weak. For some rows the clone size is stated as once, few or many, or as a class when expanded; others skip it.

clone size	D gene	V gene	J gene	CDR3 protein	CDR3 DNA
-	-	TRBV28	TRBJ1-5	CASSSPSLNQPQHF	TGTGCCAGCAGTTCCCCCTCTTTGAATCAGCCCCAGCATTTT
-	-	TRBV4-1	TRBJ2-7	CASSQAMIQGLSSYEQYF	TGCGCCAGCAGCCAAGCCATGATACAGGGCCTAAGCTCCTACGAGCAGTACTTC
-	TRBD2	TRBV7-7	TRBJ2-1	CASSLDSGLADEQFF	TGTGCTAGCAGCTTAGATTCGGGACTAGCGGATGAGCAGTTCTTC
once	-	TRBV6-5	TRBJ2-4	CASSYDSNIQYF	TGTGCCAGCAGTTACGACTCAAACATTCAGTACTTC
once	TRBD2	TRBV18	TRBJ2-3	CASSALAGGSYPRTDTQYF	TGTGCCAGCTCAGCCCTAGCGGGGGGCTCCTATCCCCGCACAGATACGCAGTATTTT
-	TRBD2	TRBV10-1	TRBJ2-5	CASSESVAREEETQYF	TGCGCCAGCAGTGAGTCGGTGGCCCGGGAGGAGGAGACCCAGTACTTC
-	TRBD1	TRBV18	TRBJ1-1	CASSPRTGQNTEAFF	TGTGCCAGCTCACCCAGGACAGGGCAAAACACTGAAGCTTTCTTT
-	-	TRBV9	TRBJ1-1	CASSVDPGRDTEAFF	TGTGCCAGCAGCGTAGACCCAGGGAGGGACACTGAAGCTTTCTTT
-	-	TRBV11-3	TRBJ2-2	CASSSTGSTGELFF	TGTGCCAGCAGCTCCACAGGGAGCACCGGGGAGCTGTTTTTT
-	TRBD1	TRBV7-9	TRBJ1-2	CASSSEGVTGTGGYGYTF	TGTGCCAGCAGCTCCGAAGGGGTTACCGGGACAGGGGGCTATGGCTACACCTTC
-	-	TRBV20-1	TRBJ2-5	CSAWRETQYF	TGCAGTGCCTGGAGGGAGACCCAGTACTTC
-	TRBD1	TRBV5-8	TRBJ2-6	CASSLGQGAGANVLTF	TGTGCCAGCAGCTTAGGACAGGGGGCTGGGGCCAACGTCCTGACTTTC
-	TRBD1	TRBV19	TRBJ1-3	CASRSGTGYGNTIYF	TGTGCCAGTAGATCGGGGACAGGCTATGGAAACACCATATATTTT
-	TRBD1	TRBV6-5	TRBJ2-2	CASMWDRSGGELFF	TGTGCCAGCATGTGGGACAGGTCGGGCGGGGAGCTGTTTTTT
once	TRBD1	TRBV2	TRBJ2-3	CASNEQGKDTQYF	TGTGCCAGCAATGAACAGGGGAAAGATACGCAGTATTTT
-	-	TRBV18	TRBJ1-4	CASSPAADEKLFF	TGTGCCAGCTCACCGGCGGCAGATGAAAAACTGTTTTTT
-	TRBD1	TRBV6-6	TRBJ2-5	CASSQRPTGGQGTQYF	TGTGCCAGCAGTCAAAGACCTACAGGGGGACAAGGGACCCAGTACTTC
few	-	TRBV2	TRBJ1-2	CASSDYRAHGYTF	TGTGCCAGCAGTGATTACAGGGCTCATGGCTACACCTTC
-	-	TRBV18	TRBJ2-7	CASSPPRSYEQYF	TGTGCCAGCTCACCACCGAGATCCTACGAGCAGTACTTC
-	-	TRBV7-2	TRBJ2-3	CASSSQKTNTDTQYF	TGTGCCAGCAGCTCCCAGAAAACCAACACAGATACGCAGTATTTT
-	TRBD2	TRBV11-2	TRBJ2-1	CASSPLAGGAYNEQFF	TGTGCCAGCAGCCCCCTAGCGGGAGGCGCTTACAATGAGCAGTTCTTC
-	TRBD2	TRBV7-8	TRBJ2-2	CASRGGKHTGELFF	TGTGCCAGCCGCGGGGGGAAACACACCGGGGAGCTGTTTTTT
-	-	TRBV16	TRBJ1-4	CASSPLSTNEKLFF	TGTGCCAGCAGTCCACTTTCAACTAATGAAAAACTGTTTTTT
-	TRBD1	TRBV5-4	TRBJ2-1	CASSLEWGQFNEQFF	TGTGCCAGCAGCTTGGAATGGGGACAGTTCAATGAGCAGTTCTTC
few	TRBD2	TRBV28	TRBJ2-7	CASRTSTREQYF	TGTGCCAGTAGGACTAGTACAAGAGAGCAGTACTTC
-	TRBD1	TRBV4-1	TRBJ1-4	CASSQSPGTGGQANEKLFF	TGCGCCAGCAGCCAATCGCCCGGGACAGGGGGCCAGGCTAATGAAAAACTGTTTTTT
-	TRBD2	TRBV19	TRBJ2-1	CASSTTSVEQFF	TGTGCCAGTAGTACGACTAGCGTTGAGCAGTTCTTC
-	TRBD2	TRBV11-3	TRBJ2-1	CASSSLAGAPYNEQFF	TGTGCCAGCAGTTCCCTAGCGGGGGCCCCCTACAATGAGCAGTTCTTC
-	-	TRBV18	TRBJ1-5	CASSPRRISNQPQHF	TGTGCCAGCTCACCTCGGCGGATTAGCAATCAGCCCCAGCATTTT
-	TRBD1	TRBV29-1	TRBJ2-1	CSVAGTGYNEQFF	TGCAGCGTTGCCGGGACAGGTTACAATGAGCAGTTCTTC
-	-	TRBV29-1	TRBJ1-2	CSVVIAGNYGYTF	TGCAGCGTTGTAATAGCGGGGAACTATGGCTACACCTTC
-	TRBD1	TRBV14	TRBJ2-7	CASRGQGTYEQYF	TGTGCCAGCAGGGGACAGGGCACCTACGAGCAGTACTTC
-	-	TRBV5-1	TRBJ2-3	CASSPGWGRQSTDTQYF	TGCGCCAGCAGCCCCGGCTGGGGCAGGCAGAGCACAGATACGCAGTATTTT
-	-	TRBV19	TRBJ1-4	CASSPTAITTNEKLFF	TGTGCCAGTTCCCCGACAGCGATCACAACTAATGAAAAACTGTTTTTT
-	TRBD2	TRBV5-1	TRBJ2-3	CASRLAGLADTQYF	TGCGCCAGCAGGCTAGCGGGGTTGGCAGATACGCAGTATTTT
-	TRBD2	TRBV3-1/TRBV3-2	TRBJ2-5	CASVSGAHQETQYF	TGTGCCAGCGTTAGCGGGGCCCACCAAGAGACCCAGTACTTC
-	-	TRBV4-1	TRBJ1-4	CASSQEGASEKLFF	TGCGCCAGCAGCCAAGAGGGGGCAAGTGAAAAACTGTTTTTT
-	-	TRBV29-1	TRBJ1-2	CSVELVGELYGYTF	TGCAGCGTTGAATTGGTTGGGGAGTTATATGGCTACACCTTC
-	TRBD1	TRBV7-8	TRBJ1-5	CASNLSRGRVNQPQHF	TGTGCCAGCAACCTCTCAAGGGGGCGCGTAAATCAGCCCCAGCATTTT
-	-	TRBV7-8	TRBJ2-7	CASSLARSTYEQYF	TGTGCCAGCAGCTTAGCACGGAGCACCTACGAGCAGTACTTC
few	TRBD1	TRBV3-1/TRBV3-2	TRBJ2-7	CAIKTGQGNEQYF	TGTGCCATCAAGACGGGACAGGGAAACGAGCAGTACTTC
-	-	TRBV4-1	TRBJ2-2	CASSLGQGFTGELFF	TGCGCCAGCAGCCTAGGGCAGGGATTCACCGGGGAGCTGTTTTTT
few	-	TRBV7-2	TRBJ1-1	CASTQSGGVTEAFF	TGTGCCAGCACCCAAAGTGGGGGGGTCACTGAAGCTTTCTTT
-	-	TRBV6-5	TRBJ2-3	CASSRFSSTDTQYF	TGTGCCAGCAGTCGTTTCTCTAGCACAGATACGCAGTATTTT
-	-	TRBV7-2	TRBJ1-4	CASSLDRINEKLFF	TGTGCCAGCAGCTTAGACAGAATTAATGAAAAACTGTTTTTT
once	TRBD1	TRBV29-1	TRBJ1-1	CSVEQGAWTEAFF	TGCAGCGTTGAACAGGGGGCTTGGACTGAAGCTTTCTTT
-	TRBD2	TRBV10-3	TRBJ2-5	CATGLAGDRETQYF	TGTGCCACGGGACTAGCGGGAGATCGAGAGACCCAGTACTTC
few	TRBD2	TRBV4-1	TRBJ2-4	CASSQVLAGGLAKNIQYF	TGCGCCAGCAGCCAAGTACTAGCGGGGGGCCTAGCCAAAAACATTCAGTACTTC
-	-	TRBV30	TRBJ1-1	CAWTGTQAFF	TGTGCCTGGACCGGGACTCAAGCTTTCTTT
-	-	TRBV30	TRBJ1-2	CAWSKGEGYTF	TGTGCCTGGAGTAAGGGGGAAGGCTACACCTTC
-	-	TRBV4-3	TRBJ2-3	CASSPRQSETDTQYF	TGCGCCAGCAGCCCGCGACAGTCGGAAACAGATACGCAGTATTTT
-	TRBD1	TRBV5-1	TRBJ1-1	CASSSQYTGVNTEAFF	TGCGCCAGCAGCTCTCAATACACAGGGGTGAACACTGAAGCTTTCTTT
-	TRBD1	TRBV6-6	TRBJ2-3	CASSLPTGGTRAQYF	TGTGCCAGCAGTCTCCCGACAGGGGGTACGAGGGCGCAGTATTTT
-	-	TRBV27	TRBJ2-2	CASSLEAGSVSGELFF	TGTGCCAGCAGTTTAGAGGCAGGGTCGGTCTCCGGGGAGCTGTTTTTT
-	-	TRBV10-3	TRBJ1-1	CAISDGGTEAFF	TGTGCCATCAGTGACGGGGGAACTGAAGCTTTCTTT